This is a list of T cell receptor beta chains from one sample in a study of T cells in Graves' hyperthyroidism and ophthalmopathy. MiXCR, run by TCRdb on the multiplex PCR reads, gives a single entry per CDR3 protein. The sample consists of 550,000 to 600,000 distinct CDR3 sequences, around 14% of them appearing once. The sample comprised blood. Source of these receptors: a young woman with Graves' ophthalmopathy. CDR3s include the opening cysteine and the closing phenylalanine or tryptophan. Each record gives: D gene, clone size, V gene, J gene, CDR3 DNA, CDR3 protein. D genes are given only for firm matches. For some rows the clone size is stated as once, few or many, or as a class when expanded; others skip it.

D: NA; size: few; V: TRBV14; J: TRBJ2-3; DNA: TGTGCCAGCAGCCAAGACGGTCACCGCACAGATACGCAGTATTTT; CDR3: CASSQDGHRTDTQYF
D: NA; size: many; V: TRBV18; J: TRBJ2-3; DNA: TGTGCCAGCTCAACGATTAGCACAGATACGCAGTATTTT; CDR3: CASSTISTDTQYF
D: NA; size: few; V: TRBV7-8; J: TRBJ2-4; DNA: TGTGCCAGCAGCTCTGGTCGAAGGGGTTTAGACAAAAACATTCAGTACTTC; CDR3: CASSSGRRGLDKNIQYF
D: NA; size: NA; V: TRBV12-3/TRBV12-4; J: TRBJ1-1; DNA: TGTGCCAGCAGTTTAATCTCGAGGGGCCAGGGGGCTTTCTTT; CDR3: CASSLISRGQGAFF
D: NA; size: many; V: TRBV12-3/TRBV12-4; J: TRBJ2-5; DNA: TGTGCCAGCAGACTTCAGGCGGGTGTAGTGCAAGAGACCCAGTACTTC; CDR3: CASRLQAGVVQETQYF
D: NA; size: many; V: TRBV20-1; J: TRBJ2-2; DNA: TGCAGTGCTAGAGAGGACGGGGGCACCGGGGAGCTGTTTTTT; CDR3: CSAREDGGTGELFF
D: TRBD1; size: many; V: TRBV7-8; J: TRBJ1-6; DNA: TGTGCCAGCAGCTCCCTGGACAGGGTTAATTCACCCCTCCACTTT; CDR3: CASSSLDRVNSPLHF
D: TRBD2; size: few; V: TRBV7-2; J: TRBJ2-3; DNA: TGTGCCAGCAGCCGGGCCGGGACTAGGGCCCCAAATACGCAGTATTTT; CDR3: CASSRAGTRAPNTQYF
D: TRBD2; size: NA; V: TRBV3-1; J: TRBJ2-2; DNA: TGTGCCAGCAGCCAGCGGGGGGCGAACACCGGGGAGCTGTTTTTT; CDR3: CASSQRGANTGELFF
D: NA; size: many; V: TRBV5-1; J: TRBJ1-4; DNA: TGCGCCAGCAGCTTGGCCTTGGGTGAAAAACTGTTTTTT; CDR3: CASSLALGEKLFF
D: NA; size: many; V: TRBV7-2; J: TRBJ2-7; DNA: TGTGCCAGCAGCCCCGCCAGCCCTCGCTACGAGCAGTACTTC; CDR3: CASSPASPRYEQYF